This entry lists 23 T cell receptor beta chains sequenced from one sample in a study of cytomegalovirus exposure and HLA in healthy donors (dated by TCRdb to 2016 to 2017). Library preparation employed the immunoSEQ multiplex PCR assay. The multiplex PCR relied on a mix of 60 forward primers for TCR Vbeta segments and 13 reverse primers for TCR Jbeta segments. The table comes from immuneACCESS by way of TCRdb, which keeps in-frame sequences with V and J called. Part of the clones is missing from these tables; in studies checked, under half for an unresolved V gene and the rest for unknown reasons. The sample has about 170,000 clones on record, just over 70% of them singletons. The ten largest make up 2% to 3% of the sample. Specimen: PBMCs. The receptors were gathered from a human donor in good health.

This clone has a handful of counts. A read error may account for a junction end that differs from germline. V usage is TRBV7-9 and J usage is TRBJ1-2, with D uncertain. This CDR3 is built from 12 residues. Germline V CDR1 and CDR2: SEHNR, FQNEAQ (reference sequence). In DNA, the CDR3 is TGTTCCAGCAGCCCGGATCAGGCAGGCTACACCTTC. As protein: CSSSPDQAGYTF. The whole variable domain, filled in from reference TRBV7-9 and TRBJ1-2, reads DTGVSQNPRHKITKRGQNVTFRCDPISEHNRLYWYRQTLGQGPEFLTYFQNEAQLEKSRLLSDRFSAERPKGSFSTLEIQRTEQGDSAMYLCSSSPDQAGYTFGSGTRLTVV.

The rearrangement links TRBV7-9 to TRBJ2-1, with TRBD2 matching 11 bases. CDR1 and CDR2 (germline): SEHNR, FQNEAQ (reference sequence). The CDR3 runs 18 residues. V lost 2 bases to trimming and J lost 2 bases; unmatched junction nucleotides: 8. The CDR3 DNA reads as TGTGCCAGCAGCTTACCCTCCGGGACTAGCGGTACCTACAATGAGCAGTTCTTC. It yields the protein CASSLPSGTSGTYNEQFF.

A word on this clone: Germline and junction disagree at one end, which may indicate a read error. The sample contains more than one DNA sequence encoding this CDR3. The chain uses TRBV5-1 and TRBJ2-7; tentative D call: TRBD2 (5 bases). The CDR3 spans 14 residues. Germline lookup yields CDR1 SGHRS and CDR2 YFSETQ. CDR3 DNA sequence: TGCGCCAGTAGCTTCGGACTGACTACGGACGAGCAGTACTTC. This encodes CASSFGLTTDEQYF. Drawing the rest from reference TRBV5-1 and TRBJ2-7, the complete variable domain is KAGVTQTPRYLIKTRGQQVTLSCSPISGHRSVSWYQQTPGQGLQFLFEYFSETQRNKGNFPGRFSGRQFSNSRSEMNVSTLELGDSALYLCASSFGLTTDEQYFGPGTRLTVT.

The chain has TRBV5-6 and TRBJ2-7, with D possibly TRBD1 on 6 matching bases. Germline loops: CDR1 SGHDT, CDR2 YYEEEE. This CDR3 has 15 residues. V gave up 0 bases and J gave up 0 bases, with 10 bases separating them. CDR3: CASSLAGVSSYEQYF. CDR3 sequence (DNA): TGTGCCAGCAGCTTGGCAGGGGTCAGCTCCTACGAGCAGTACTTC.

This clone has more than one count but fewer than ten. The chain joins TRBV6-4 to TRBJ2-2, with TRBD2 identical over 8 bases. V dropped 5 bases and J dropped 3; count of bases not matched to a gene: 5. Germline-derived CDR1 and CDR2 are MRHNA and SNTAGT. The CDR3 spans 15 residues. This CDR3 reads CASSTSGFDTGELFF. In DNA form, the CDR3 reads TGTGCCAGCAGTACTAGCGGTTTTGACACCGGGGAGCTGTTTTTT.

This clone occurred a few times. The chain combines TRBV4-3 with TRBJ1-1; 9 nucleotides align to TRBD1. The CDR3 consists of 13 residues. CDR1 is LGHNA, CDR2 YSLEER, per germline. The V gene end was trimmed by 2 bases and the J gene end by 8 bases; junction bases not matched to a gene: 3. This CDR3 reads CASSQQGQGEAFF. For the CDR3, the DNA is TGCGCCAGCAGCCAACAAGGACAGGGGGAAGCTTTCTTT.

V is TRBV4-2 and J is TRBJ2-2; 13 nucleotides match TRBD2. V gave up 1 base and J gave up 6 bases; unmatched junction bases: 5. The CDR3 totals 17 residues. Germline CDR1 reads LGHNA; CDR2 reads YNFKEQ. The CDR3 is CASSQVRTSGGSGELFF. The DNA of the CDR3 is TGTGCCAGCAGCCAAGTAAGGACTAGCGGGGGATCCGGGGAGCTGTTTTTT.

The rearrangement joins TRBV15 to TRBJ2-3; D not resolved. Trimming stripped 3 bases from V and 0 bases from J, with 7 bases between. CDR3 size: 14 residues. Germline V CDR1 and CDR2: LNHNV, YYDKDF (reference sequence). The CDR3 is CATSSLQSTDTQYF. DNA for the CDR3: TGTGCCACCAGCAGCCTACAGAGCACAGATACGCAGTATTTT.

CDR3 DNA sequence: TGTGCCAGCAGCTTATTGGCGGGGGGGCTGGAGACCCAGTACTTC. Translated: CASSLLAGGLETQYF. This sequence joins TRBV7-2 and TRBJ2-5; 9 bases align to TRBD2. V shed 2 bases, J shed 5 bases, and the junction held 6 bases outside the gene matches. The CDR3 sequence is 15 residues long. From germline, CDR1 is SGHTA and CDR2 FQGNSA.

This clone has more than one count but fewer than ten. This sequence joins TRBV1 and TRBJ1-2; TRBD1 reflects the table's D call only, with no check against the DNA. TRBV1 is a pseudogene segment. The CDR3 contains 19 residues. CDR3 nucleotide sequence: TGCACCAGCAGCCCAACAAGCCTAACCCGAGGGACAGGGGACGACGGCTACACCTTC. It yields the protein CTSSPTSLTRGTGDDGYTF.

The chain carries TRBV6-1 and TRBJ1-5; TRBD1 aligns across 11 bases. CDR1 and CDR2 (germline): MNHNS, SASEGT. J lost 6 bases, V lost 6 bases, and 7 bases had no gene match. The CDR3 runs 15 residues. For the CDR3, the DNA is TGTGCCAGCAGATCCGGGACAGGGGGTGTTCAGCCCCAGCATTTT. It translates to CASRSGTGGVQPQHF.

J is TRBJ2-6 and V is TRBV10-3; perhaps TRBD1 as D (5 bases). V lost 5 bases, J lost 0 bases, and 11 bases lay in between. The germline V gene has CDR1 ENHRY and CDR2 SYGVKD. This CDR3 is 16 amino acids long. DNA of the CDR3: TGTGCCATCAGTAGACAGCCCGCCTCTGGGGCCAACGTCCTGACTTTC. Translating gives CAISRQPASGANVLTF.

The chain couples TRBV2 to TRBJ1-1; perhaps TRBD1 as D (6 bases). Germline V gene sequence: CDR1 SNHLY, CDR2 FYNNEI. This CDR3 is built from 13 residues. Trimming removed 7 bases at V and 4 bases at J, with 13 bases between. The CDR3 region has the DNA TGTGCCAGCACCCCGGACAGAGGCACTGAAGCTTTCTTT. Translation gives CASTPDRGTEAFF.

The gene calls are TRBV6-5 and TRBJ1-1; 11 nucleotides agree with TRBD1. V lost 9 bases and J lost 1; bases outside the gene matches: 7. CDR1 and CDR2 (germline): MNHEY, SVGAGI. There are 15 residues in the CDR3. CDR3 sequence (DNA): TGTGCCAGTAAGGACAGGGGGCTTAGGAACACTGAAGCTTTCTTT. It codes for CASKDRGLRNTEAFF.

Only a few counts were recorded for this clone. The chain is built from TRBV10-2 and TRBJ1-3, with no clear D. This CDR3 is 13 amino acids long. Germline values: CDR1 WSHSY, CDR2 SAAADI. Trimming stripped 1 base from V and 4 bases from J, with 5 bases between. CDR3 bases: TGCGCCAGCAGTGAGTGGGCGGGAAACACCATATATTTT. Encoded protein: CASSEWAGNTIYF.

V gene TRBV6-5 combines with J gene TRBJ1-1, with TRBD1 matching 7 bases. Germline assignment: CDR1 MNHEY and CDR2 SVGAGI. Trimming at V came to 6 bases and at J to 4 bases, leaving 5 bases not matched to a gene. This CDR3 has 13 residues. CDR3 in amino acids: CASRRQGTTEAFF. CDR3 nucleotide sequence: TGTGCCAGCAGACGACAGGGCACCACTGAAGCTTTCTTT.

This sequence joins TRBV4-1 and TRBJ2-7; D remains unclear. The CDR3 contains 12 residues. CDR1 and CDR2 from the germline V gene are MGHRA and YSYEKL. The V end was cut by 1 base, the J end by 6 bases, with 7 bases between. CDR3 DNA: TGCGCCAGCAGCCAAGTTAGAGGCGAGCAGTACTTC. Translation: CASSQVRGEQYF.

The chain uses TRBV5-5 and TRBJ2-5; D remains ambiguous. The DNA end lines up better with TRBJ2-7; the J call may be wrong. The V gene's germline CDR1 is SGHKS and CDR2 YYEKEE (reference sequence). The CDR3 is made up of 15 amino acids. CDR3 sequence: CASSLDPTYSYEQYF. The CDR3 nucleotides are TGTGCCAGCAGCTTGGACCCTACTTACTCCTACGAGCAGTACTTC.

V gene TRBV5-1 combines with J gene TRBJ2-1, with 14 bases identical to TRBD2. This CDR3 comprises 16 residues. Germline V gene lookup returns CDR1 SGHRS and CDR2 YFSETQ. V lost 0 bases and J lost 9; bases outside the gene matches: 5. The CDR3, as DNA: TGCGCCAGCAGCTTGGGGGGACTAGCGGGGGAGGTTGAGCAGTTCTTC. This translates into CASSLGGLAGEVEQFF.

This clone has a handful of counts. This chain uses TRBV7-2 with TRBJ1-5, with TRBD1 matching over 9 bases. The CDR3 runs 15 residues. Germline loops: CDR1 SGHTA, CDR2 FQGNSA. The ends lost 5 bases at V and 6 bases at J; junction bases unmatched: 8. This CDR3 reads CASSGQGNEGQPQHF. In DNA form, the CDR3 reads TGTGCCAGCAGCGGACAGGGGAATGAGGGTCAGCCCCAGCATTTT.

The gene calls are TRBV6-1 and TRBJ1-2, with 10 bases that match TRBD1. The length of the CDR3 is 14 residues. The V segment lost 5 bases and the J segment 5 bases; nucleotides outside the gene matches: 5. From germline, CDR1 is MNHNS and CDR2 SASEGT. The CDR3 DNA sequence: TGTGCCAGCAGTCACCGGACAGGGGGTTATGGCTACACCTTC. Protein sequence: CASSHRTGGYGYTF.

This CDR3 is CASSKGQGGFTDTQYF. The DNA for the CDR3 is TGCGCCAGCAGCAAGGGACAGGGTGGGTTTACAGATACGCAGTATTTT. The chain uses TRBV5-1 and TRBJ2-3; 9 bases agree with TRBD1. Germline CDR1 SGHRS, CDR2 YFSETQ. With 4 bases clipped from V and 3 bases from J, the junction kept 9 bases outside the gene matches. The CDR3 contains 16 residues.

J is TRBJ1-4 and V is TRBV7-9; tentatively, D is TRBD1 (5 bases). The V and J ends lost 4 bases and 8 bases respectively, with 17 bases between them. Germline V gene lookup returns CDR1 SEHNR and CDR2 FQNEAQ (reference sequence). This CDR3 contains 15 residues. This chain's CDR3 is CASSSSRGDWEKLFF. The CDR3 DNA sequence: TGTGCCAGCAGCTCTTCCCGCGGGGACTGGGAAAAACTGTTTTTT.